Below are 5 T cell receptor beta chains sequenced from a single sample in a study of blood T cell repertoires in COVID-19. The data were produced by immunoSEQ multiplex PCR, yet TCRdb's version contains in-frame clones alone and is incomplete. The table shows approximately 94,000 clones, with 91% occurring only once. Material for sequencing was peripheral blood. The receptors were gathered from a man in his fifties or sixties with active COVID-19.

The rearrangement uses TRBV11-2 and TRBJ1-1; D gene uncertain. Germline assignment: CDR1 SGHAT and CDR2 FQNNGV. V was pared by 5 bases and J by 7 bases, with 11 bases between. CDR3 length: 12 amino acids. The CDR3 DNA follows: TGTGCCAGCAGCCCCATTCAGATTGAAGCTTTCTTT. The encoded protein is CASSPIQIEAFF. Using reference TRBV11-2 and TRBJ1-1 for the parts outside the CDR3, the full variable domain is EAGVAQSPRYKIIEKRQSVAFWCNPISGHATLYWYQQILGQGPKLLIQFQNNGVVDDSQLPKDRFSAERLKGVDSTLKIQPAKLEDSAVYLCASSPIQIEAFFGQGTRLTVV.

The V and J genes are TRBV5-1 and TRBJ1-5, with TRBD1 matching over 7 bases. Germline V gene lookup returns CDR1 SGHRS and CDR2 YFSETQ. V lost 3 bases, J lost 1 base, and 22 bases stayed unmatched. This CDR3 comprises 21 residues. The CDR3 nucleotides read TGCGCCAGCAGCTCCTCAATCGATTGGGTCAGGGGGAGGCGAAGCAATCAGCCCCAGCATTTT. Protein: CASSSSIDWVRGRRSNQPQHF.

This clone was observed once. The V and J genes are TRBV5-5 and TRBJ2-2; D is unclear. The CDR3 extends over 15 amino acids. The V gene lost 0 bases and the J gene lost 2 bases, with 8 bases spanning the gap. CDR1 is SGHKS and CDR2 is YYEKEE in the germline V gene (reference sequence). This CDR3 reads CASSLVRFNTGELFF. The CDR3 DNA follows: TGTGCCAGCAGCTTGGTTCGGTTTAACACCGGGGAGCTGTTTTTT.

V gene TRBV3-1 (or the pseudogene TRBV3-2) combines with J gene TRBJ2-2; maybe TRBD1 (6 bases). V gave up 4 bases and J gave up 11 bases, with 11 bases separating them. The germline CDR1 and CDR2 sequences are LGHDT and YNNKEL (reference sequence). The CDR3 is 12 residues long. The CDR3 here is CASSRTGYELFF. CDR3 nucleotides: TGTGCCAGCAGCCGAACAGGGTATGAGCTGTTTTTT.

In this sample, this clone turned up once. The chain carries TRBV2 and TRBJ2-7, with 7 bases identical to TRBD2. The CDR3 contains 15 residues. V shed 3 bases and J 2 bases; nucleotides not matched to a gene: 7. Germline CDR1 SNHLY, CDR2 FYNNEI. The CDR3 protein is CASSEAGVRTYEQYV. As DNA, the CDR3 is TGTGCCAGCAGTGAGGCGGGGGTCAGGACCTACGAGCAGTACGTC.